Detailed here is one T cell receptor (beta chain). V dropped 1 base and J dropped 8; count of bases not matched to a gene: 2. The germline CDR1 and CDR2 sequences are KGHSH and LQKENI. There are 13 residues in the CDR3. The sample comes from a study of blood T cell repertoires in COVID-19. Turning to the study itself: Acute-phase and convalescent COVID-19 samples originated in the United States, Italy and Spain. The analysed material was cDNA or gDNA that came from T cells, B-cell-depleted T cells, or PBMCs.

Authors' methods: Reference gene primer amplification in the assay estimated nucleated cell counts. The table came from immunoSEQ multiplex PCR; TCRdb's copy has only in-frame clones and leaves some out. V, J and clone size are those of that table, while D and trimming were read from the DNA. The table shows 200,000 to 250,000 clones, with more than 75% occurring only once. The sequence derives from a man aged 50 or older who had recovered from COVID-19. The sequenced sample was peripheral blood. The chain joins TRBV18 to TRBJ2-4, with 7 bases matching TRBD2. The CDR3 DNA sequence: TGTGCCAGCTCACCACAGGGAGGGGACATTCAGTACTTC. This encodes CASSPQGGDIQYF. The variable domain in full, with the rest retrieved from reference TRBV18 and TRBJ2-4, is NAGVMQNPRHLVRRRGQEARLRCSPMKGHSHVYWYRQLPEEGLKFMVYLQKENIIDESGMPKERFSAEFPKEGPSILRIQQVVRGDSAAYFCASSPQGGDIQYFGAGTRLSVL.